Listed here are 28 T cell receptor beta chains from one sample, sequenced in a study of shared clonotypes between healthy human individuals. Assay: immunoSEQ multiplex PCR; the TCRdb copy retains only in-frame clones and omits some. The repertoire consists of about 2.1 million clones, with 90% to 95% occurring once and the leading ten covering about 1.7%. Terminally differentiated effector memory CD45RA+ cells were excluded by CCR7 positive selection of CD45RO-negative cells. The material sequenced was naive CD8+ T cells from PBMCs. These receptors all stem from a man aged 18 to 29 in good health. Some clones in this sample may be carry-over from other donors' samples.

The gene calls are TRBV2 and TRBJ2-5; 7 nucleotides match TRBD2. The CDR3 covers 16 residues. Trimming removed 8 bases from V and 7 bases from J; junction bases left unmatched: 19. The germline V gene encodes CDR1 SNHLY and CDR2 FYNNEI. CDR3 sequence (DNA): TGTGCCAGCGGGGGGGACGCGGACTCGGAGGATTGGACCCAGTACTTC. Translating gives CASGGDADSEDWTQYF.

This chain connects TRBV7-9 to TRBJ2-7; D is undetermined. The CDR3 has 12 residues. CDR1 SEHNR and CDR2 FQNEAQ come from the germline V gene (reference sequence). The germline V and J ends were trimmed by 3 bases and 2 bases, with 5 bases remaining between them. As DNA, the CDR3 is TGTGCCAGCAGCTTTATTACCTACGAGCAGTACTTC. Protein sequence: CASSFITYEQYF.

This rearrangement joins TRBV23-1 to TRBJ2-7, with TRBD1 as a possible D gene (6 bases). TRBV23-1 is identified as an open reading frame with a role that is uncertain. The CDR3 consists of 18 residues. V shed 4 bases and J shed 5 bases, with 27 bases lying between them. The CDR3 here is CASSPSTRDRIRANEQYF. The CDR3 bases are TGCGCCAGCAGTCCGTCTACCCGAGACAGGATTCGGGCTAACGAGCAGTACTTC.

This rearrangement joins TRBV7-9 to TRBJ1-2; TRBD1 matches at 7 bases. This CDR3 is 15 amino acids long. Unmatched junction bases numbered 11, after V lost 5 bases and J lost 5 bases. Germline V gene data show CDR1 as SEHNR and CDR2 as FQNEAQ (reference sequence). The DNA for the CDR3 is TGTGCCAGCAGCGCGGACAGGAGCCCGAATTATGGCTACACCTTC. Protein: CASSADRSPNYGYTF.

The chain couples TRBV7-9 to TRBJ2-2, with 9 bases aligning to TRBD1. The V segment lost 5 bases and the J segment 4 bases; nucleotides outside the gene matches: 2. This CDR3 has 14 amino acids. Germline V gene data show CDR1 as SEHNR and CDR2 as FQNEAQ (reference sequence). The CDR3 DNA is TGTGCCAGCAGCGGACAGGGGTCCACCGGGGAGCTGTTTTTT. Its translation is CASSGQGSTGELFF.

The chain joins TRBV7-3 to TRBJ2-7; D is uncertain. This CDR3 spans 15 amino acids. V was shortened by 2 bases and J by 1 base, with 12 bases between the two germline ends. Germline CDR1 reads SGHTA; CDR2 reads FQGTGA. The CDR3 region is CASSLYPAGSYEQYF. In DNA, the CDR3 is TGTGCCAGCAGCTTATACCCAGCAGGATCCTACGAGCAGTACTTC.

DNA of the CDR3: TGCAGCGCCAAGGGGAGACAGGGCGGAATTGCGAACACTGAAGCTTTCTTT. It encodes CSAKGRQGGIANTEAFF. The chain links TRBV29-1 to TRBJ1-1; TRBD1 agrees at 7 bases. CDR1 is SQVTM, CDR2 ANQGSEA, per germline. This CDR3 is built from 17 residues. With V trimmed by 7 bases and J by 1 base, 18 bases remained unmatched. The full variable domain, rest sourced from reference TRBV29-1 and TRBJ1-1, is SAVISQKPSRDICQRGTSLTIQCQVDSQVTMMFWYRQQPGQSLTLIATANQGSEATYESGFVIDKFPISRPNLTFSTLTVSNMSPEDSSIYLCSAKGRQGGIANTEAFFGQGTRLTVV.

CDR3 in amino acids: CASSQVFVEEGGEQFF. The CDR3 nucleotides read TGTGCCAGCAGCCAAGTATTCGTTGAGGAGGGCGGTGAGCAGTTCTTC. V usage is TRBV4-2 and J usage is TRBJ2-1, with D maybe TRBD2 (6 bases). V lost 1 base, J lost 9 bases, and 19 bases lay in between. This CDR3 is built from 16 residues. Germline V gives CDR1 LGHNA, CDR2 YNFKEQ.

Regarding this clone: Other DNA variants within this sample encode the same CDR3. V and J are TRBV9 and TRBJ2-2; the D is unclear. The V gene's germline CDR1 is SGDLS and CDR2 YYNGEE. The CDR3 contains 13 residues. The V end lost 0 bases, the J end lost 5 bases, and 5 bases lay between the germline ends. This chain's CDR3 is CASSVGRTGELFF. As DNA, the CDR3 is TGTGCCAGCAGCGTAGGCAGGACCGGGGAGCTGTTTTTT. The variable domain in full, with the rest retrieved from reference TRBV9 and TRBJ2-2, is DSGVTQTPKHLITATGQRVTLRCSPRSGDLSVYWYQQSLDQGLQFLIQYYNGEERAKGNILERFSAQQFPDLHSELNLSSLELGDSALYFCASSVGRTGELFFGEGSRLTVL.

The CDR3 here is CASSGGLTNEQFF. The CDR3 coding sequence is TGTGCCAGCAGCGGAGGACTGACCAATGAGCAGTTCTTC. The rearrangement uses TRBV9 and TRBJ2-1, with D possibly being TRBD2 (5 bases). The germline V gene has CDR1 SGDLS and CDR2 YYNGEE. The CDR3 loop spans 13 amino acids. Trimming took off 3 bases at V and 6 bases at J, with 10 bases between the two ends.

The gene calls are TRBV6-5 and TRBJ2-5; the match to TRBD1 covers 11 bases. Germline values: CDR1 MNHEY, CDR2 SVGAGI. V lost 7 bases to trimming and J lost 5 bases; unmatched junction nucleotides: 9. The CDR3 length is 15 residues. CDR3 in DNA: TGTGCCAGCAACCACGGGACAGGGGGTGGCGAGACCCAGTACTTC. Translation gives CASNHGTGGGETQYF.

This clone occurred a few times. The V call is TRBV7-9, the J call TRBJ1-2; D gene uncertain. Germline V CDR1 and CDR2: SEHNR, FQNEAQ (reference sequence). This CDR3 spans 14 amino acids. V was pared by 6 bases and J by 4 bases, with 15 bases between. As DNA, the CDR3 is TGTGCCAGCAGTTCGGCCTATCTAACCTATGGCTACACCTTC. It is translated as CASSSAYLTYGYTF.

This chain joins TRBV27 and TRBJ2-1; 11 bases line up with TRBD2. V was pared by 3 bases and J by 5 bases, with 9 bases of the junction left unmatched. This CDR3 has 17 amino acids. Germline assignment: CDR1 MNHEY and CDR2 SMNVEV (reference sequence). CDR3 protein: CASSFWLAGGPDNEQFF. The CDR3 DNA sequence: TGTGCCAGCAGTTTTTGGCTAGCGGGAGGCCCAGACAATGAGCAGTTCTTC.

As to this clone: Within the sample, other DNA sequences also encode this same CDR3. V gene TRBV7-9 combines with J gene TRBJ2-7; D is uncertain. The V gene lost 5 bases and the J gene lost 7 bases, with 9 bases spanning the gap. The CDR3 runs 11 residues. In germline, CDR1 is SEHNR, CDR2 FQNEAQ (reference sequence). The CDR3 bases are TGTGCCAGCAGCCCGGCTTTGGAGCAGTACTTC. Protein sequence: CASSPALEQYF.

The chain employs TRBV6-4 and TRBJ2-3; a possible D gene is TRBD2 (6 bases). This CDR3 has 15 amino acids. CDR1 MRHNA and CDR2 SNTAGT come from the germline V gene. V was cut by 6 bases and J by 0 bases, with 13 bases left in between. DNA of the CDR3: TGTGCCAGCAGGAAGGCTAGCGTCAGCACAGATACGCAGTATTTT. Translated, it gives CASRKASVSTDTQYF.

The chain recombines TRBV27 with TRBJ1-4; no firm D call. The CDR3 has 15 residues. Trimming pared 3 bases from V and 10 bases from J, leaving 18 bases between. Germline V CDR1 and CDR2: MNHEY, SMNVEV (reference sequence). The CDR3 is CASSFVSEGIAKLFF. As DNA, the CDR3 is TGTGCCAGCAGTTTCGTGTCAGAGGGAATTGCAAAACTGTTTTTT.

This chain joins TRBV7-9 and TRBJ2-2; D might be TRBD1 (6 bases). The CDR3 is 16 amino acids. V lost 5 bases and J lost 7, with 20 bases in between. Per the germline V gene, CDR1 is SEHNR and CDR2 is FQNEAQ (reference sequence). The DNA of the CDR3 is TGTGCCAGCAGCCCCAAATCAAGGACAGTCAGCGGGGAGCTGTTTTTT. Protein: CASSPKSRTVSGELFF. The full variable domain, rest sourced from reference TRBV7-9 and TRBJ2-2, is DTGVSQNPRHKITKRGQNVTFRCDPISEHNRLYWYRQTLGQGPEFLTYFQNEAQLEKSRLLSDRFSAERPKGSFSTLEIQRTEQGDSAMYLCASSPKSRTVSGELFFGEGSRLTVL.

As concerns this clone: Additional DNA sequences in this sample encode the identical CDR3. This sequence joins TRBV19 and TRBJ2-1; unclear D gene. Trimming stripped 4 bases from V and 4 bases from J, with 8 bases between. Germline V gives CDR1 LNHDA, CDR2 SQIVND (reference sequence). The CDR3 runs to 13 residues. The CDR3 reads CASSTYSYNEQFF. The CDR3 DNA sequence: TGTGCCAGTAGTACGTACAGTTACAATGAGCAGTTCTTC.

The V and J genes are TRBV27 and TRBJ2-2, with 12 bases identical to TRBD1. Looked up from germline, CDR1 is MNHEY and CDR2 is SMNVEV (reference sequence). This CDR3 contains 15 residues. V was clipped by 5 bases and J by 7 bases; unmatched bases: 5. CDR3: CASSGRDRGHGELFF. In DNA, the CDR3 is TGTGCCAGCAGTGGGCGGGACAGGGGGCACGGGGAGCTGTTTTTT.

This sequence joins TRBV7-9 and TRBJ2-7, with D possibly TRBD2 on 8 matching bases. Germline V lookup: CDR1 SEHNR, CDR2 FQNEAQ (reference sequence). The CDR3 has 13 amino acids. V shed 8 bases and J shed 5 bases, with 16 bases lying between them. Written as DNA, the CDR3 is TGTGCCAGCCATCCGGGAGGGGGCCACGAGCAGTACTTC. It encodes CASHPGGGHEQYF.

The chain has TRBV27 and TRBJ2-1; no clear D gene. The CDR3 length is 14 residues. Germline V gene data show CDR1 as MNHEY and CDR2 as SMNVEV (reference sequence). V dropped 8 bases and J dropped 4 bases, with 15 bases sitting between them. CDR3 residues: CASAPVDSYNEQFF. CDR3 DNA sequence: TGTGCCAGCGCACCGGTGGATTCATACAATGAGCAGTTCTTC.

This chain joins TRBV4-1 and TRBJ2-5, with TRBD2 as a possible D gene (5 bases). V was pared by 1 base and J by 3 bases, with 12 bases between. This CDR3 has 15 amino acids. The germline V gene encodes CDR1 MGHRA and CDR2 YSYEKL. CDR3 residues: CASSQVSVGEETQYF. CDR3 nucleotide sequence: TGCGCCAGCAGCCAAGTCTCGGTGGGAGAAGAGACCCAGTACTTC.

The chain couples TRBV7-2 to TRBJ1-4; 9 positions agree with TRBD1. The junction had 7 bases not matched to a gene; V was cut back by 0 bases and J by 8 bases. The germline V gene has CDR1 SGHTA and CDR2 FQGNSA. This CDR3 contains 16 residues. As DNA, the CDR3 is TGTGCCAGCAGCTTAGCGCCGGGGGACAGGGTAGAAAAACTGTTTTTT. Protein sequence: CASSLAPGDRVEKLFF.

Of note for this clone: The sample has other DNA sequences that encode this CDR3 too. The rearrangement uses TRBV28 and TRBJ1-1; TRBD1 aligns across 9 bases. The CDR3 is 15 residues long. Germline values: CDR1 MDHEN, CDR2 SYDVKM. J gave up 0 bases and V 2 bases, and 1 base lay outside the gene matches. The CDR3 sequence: CASSLGTGLNTEAFF. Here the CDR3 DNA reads TGTGCCAGCAGTTTAGGGACAGGGTTGAACACTGAAGCTTTCTTT. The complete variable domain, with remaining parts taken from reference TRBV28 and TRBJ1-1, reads DVKVTQSSRYLVKRTGEKVFLECVQDMDHENMFWYRQDPGLGLRLIYFSYDVKMKEKGDIPEGYSVSREKKERFSLILESASTNQTSMYLCASSLGTGLNTEAFFGQGTRLTVV.

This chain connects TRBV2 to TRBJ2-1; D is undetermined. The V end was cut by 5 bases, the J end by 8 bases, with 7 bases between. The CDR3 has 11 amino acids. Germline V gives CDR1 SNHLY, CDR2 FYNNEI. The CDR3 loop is CASSLEDEQFF. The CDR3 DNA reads TGTGCCAGCAGTTTAGAGGATGAGCAGTTCTTC.

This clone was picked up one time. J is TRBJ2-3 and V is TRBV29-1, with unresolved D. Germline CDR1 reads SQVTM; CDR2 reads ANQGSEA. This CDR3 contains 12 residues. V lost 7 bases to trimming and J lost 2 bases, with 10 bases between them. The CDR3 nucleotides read TGCAGCGCGGAAGTGGACACAGATACGCAGTATTTT. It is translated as CSAEVDTDTQYF.

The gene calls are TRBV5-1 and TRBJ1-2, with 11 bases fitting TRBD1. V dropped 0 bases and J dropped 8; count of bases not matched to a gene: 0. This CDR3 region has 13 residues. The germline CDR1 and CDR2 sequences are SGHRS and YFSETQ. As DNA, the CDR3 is TGCGCCAGCAGCTTGGGGACAGGGGGCGGCTACACCTTC. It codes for CASSLGTGGGYTF.

The CDR3 region has the DNA TGTGCCAGCAGCTTAGGCCTTGAGGTCAACGTCCTGACTTTC. Its protein product is CASSLGLEVNVLTF. The chain joins TRBV7-9 to TRBJ2-6; D not certain. Trimming removed 1 base at V and 9 bases at J, with 10 bases between. CDR3 size: 14 residues. Looked up from germline, CDR1 is SEHNR and CDR2 is FQNEAQ (reference sequence).